Listed below are T cell receptor beta chains from one sample, sequenced in a study of OX40 agonist ivuxolimab in advanced cancers. The protocol was immunoSEQ multiplex PCR, while the TCRdb copy is restricted to in-frame clones and leaves out a portion. The table includes around 72,000 clones, almost 90% detected once. The sample was CD4+ or CD8+ T cells sorted from blood, taken in a trial of the OX40 agonist ivuxolimab. These receptors were obtained from an adult with an advanced solid tumor such as melanoma, head and neck, liver or kidney cancer. CDR3s include the opening cysteine and the closing phenylalanine or tryptophan. A D gene is named only where the DNA matches it firmly. Not every row has a clone size; where given, it reads once, few, many or a size class.

TRBJ2-7	TRBV5-8	-	-	CASSPRGGGTGEQYF	TGTGCCAGCAGCCCCCGTGGAGGGGGGACTGGCGAGCAGTACTTC
TRBJ1-2	TRBV28	-	-	CASSFRTVFAGYTF	TGTGCCAGCAGTTTTAGAACAGTCTTCGCTGGCTACACCTTC
TRBJ2-1	TRBV5-1	-	-	CASRASEYNEQFF	TGCGCCAGCAGGGCTAGCGAGTACAATGAGCAGTTCTTC
TRBJ1-3	TRBV7-6	-	-	CASSYQGGQGSGNTIYF	TGTGCCAGCAGCTACCAAGGGGGGCAGGGCTCTGGAAACACCATATATTTT
TRBJ2-5	TRBV2	TRBD1	-	CASSSPGGSPRETQYF	TGTGCCAGCAGCTCACCAGGGGGATCCCCGCGAGAGACCCAGTACTTC
TRBJ2-5	TRBV6-6	TRBD2	-	CASNPQTSRETQYF	TGTGCCAGCAATCCCCAGACTAGCCGTGAGACCCAGTACTTC
TRBJ1-1	TRBV30	-	few	CAWSQGHGTEAFF	TGTGCCTGGAGTCAGGGGCACGGCACTGAAGCTTTCTTT
TRBJ1-1	TRBV30	-	-	CAWSQGTLNTEAFF	TGTGCCTGGAGTCAAGGGACACTGAACACTGAAGCTTTCTTT
TRBJ2-1	TRBV7-9	TRBD1	-	CASSLSGGRSYNEQFF	TGTGCCAGCAGCTTGTCAGGGGGCAGGTCCTACAATGAGCAGTTCTTC
TRBJ1-3	TRBV5-1	-	-	CASSLSGAGNTIYF	TGCGCCAGCAGCTTGTCAGGGGCCGGAAACACCATATATTTT
TRBJ1-2	TRBV6-6	-	once	CASTDGDYGYTF	TGTGCCAGCACCGATGGGGACTATGGCTACACCTTC
TRBJ1-3	TRBV5-1	-	few	CASSLPRDSSGNTIYF	TGCGCCAGCAGCTTGCCCCGGGACTCCTCTGGAAACACCATATATTTT
TRBJ2-7	TRBV6-6	-	-	CASSWKGGYEQYF	TGTGCCAGCAGTTGGAAGGGCGGCTACGAGCAGTACTTC
TRBJ1-3	TRBV7-9	-	-	CASSSRPMAYGNTIYF	TGTGCCAGCAGCTCCCGTCCGATGGCCTACGGAAACACCATATATTTT
TRBJ1-2	TRBV2	TRBD1	-	CASGPGQGQPFGLMNYGYTF	TGTGCCAGCGGTCCGGGACAGGGACAGCCCTTCGGGTTGATGAACTATGGCTACACCTTC
TRBJ1-3	TRBV5-6	TRBD1	-	CASSRGTGTGNTIYF	TGTGCCAGCAGCAGAGGGACAGGGACTGGAAACACCATATATTTT
TRBJ1-5	TRBV9	-	-	CASSVGRDQPQHF	TGTGCCAGCAGCGTAGGCAGGGATCAGCCCCAGCATTTT
TRBJ1-1	TRBV6-6	-	-	CASSYSTEAFF	TGTGCCAGCAGTTACAGCACTGAAGCTTTCTTT
TRBJ2-7	TRBV19	-	-	CASSAGHIGEQYF	TGTGCCAGTAGTGCGGGTCATATCGGGGAGCAGTACTTC
TRBJ2-3	TRBV18	-	-	CASSPRAGASTDTQYF	TGTGCCAGCTCACCACGGGCGGGGGCTAGCACAGATACGCAGTATTTT
TRBJ2-3	TRBV7-3	-	-	CASSLGGTDTQYF	TGTGCCAGCAGCTTAGGGGGCACAGATACGCAGTATTTT
TRBJ2-7	TRBV5-4	-	-	CASSLQQGSYEQYF	TGTGCCAGCAGCTTGCAGCAGGGCTCCTACGAGCAGTACTTC
TRBJ2-7	TRBV18	-	-	CASSQEYEQYF	TGTGCCAGCTCACAAGAGTACGAGCAGTACTTC
TRBJ2-4	TRBV11-3	TRBD1	-	CASSLGGTGQGNIQYF	TGTGCCAGCAGCTTAGGTGGGACAGGGCAAGGGAACATTCAGTACTTC
TRBJ1-3	TRBV30	-	-	CAWSVTGNTIYF	TGTGCCTGGAGTGTTACAGGAAACACCATATATTTT
TRBJ1-6	TRBV27	-	-	CASSLRRVGSPLHF	TGTGCCAGCAGTTTAAGGAGGGTAGGTTCACCCCTCCACTTT
TRBJ1-2	TRBV7-3	-	-	CASSPSGGVNYGYTF	TGTGCCAGCAGCCCCTCGGGGGGGGTTAACTATGGCTACACCTTC
TRBJ1-2	TRBV19	-	-	CASSINRFDGYTF	TGTGCCAGTAGTATAAATCGGTTTGACGGCTACACCTTC
TRBJ2-4	TRBV27	TRBD2	-	CASSTSGRAWGNIQYF	TGTGCCAGCAGCACTAGCGGGAGGGCCTGGGGAAACATTCAGTACTTC
TRBJ2-5	TRBV15	-	-	CATSLRRQGVTQYF	TGTGCCACCAGCCTCCGAAGGCAGGGTGTGACCCAGTACTTC
TRBJ1-6	TRBV7-2	-	-	CASSFSDLSPLHF	TGTGCCAGCAGCTTTTCGGATCTTTCACCCCTCCACTTT
TRBJ1-5	TRBV7-3	-	-	CASTKTKGNNQPQHF	TGTGCCAGCACTAAAACGAAAGGGAACAATCAGCCCCAGCATTTT
TRBJ2-3	TRBV5-1	TRBD2	-	CASSSGLAGSTDTQYF	TGCGCCAGCAGCTCGGGACTAGCGGGAAGCACAGATACGCAGTATTTT
TRBJ2-5	TRBV10-2	TRBD2	few	CASRTIASGARRETQYF	TGCGCCAGCAGGACCATCGCTAGCGGGGCGAGACGGGAGACCCAGTACTTC
TRBJ1-1	TRBV18	-	-	CASSPMTENTEAFF	TGTGCCAGCTCCCCGATGACGGAGAACACTGAAGCTTTCTTT
TRBJ2-3	TRBV30	-	-	CAWREGLTTDTQYF	TGTGCCTGGAGGGAAGGGCTTACCACAGATACGCAGTATTTT
TRBJ1-3	TRBV30	-	once	CAWKSPITGPVDTIYF	TGTGCCTGGAAATCCCCCATCACAGGGCCCGTTGACACCATATATTTT
TRBJ2-2	TRBV28	TRBD1	-	CASSNSGQARTGELFF	TGTGCCAGCAGTAACTCCGGACAGGCCCGCACCGGGGAGCTGTTTTTT
TRBJ2-3	TRBV10-3	TRBD1	many	CAIKGQGATDTQYF	TGTGCCATCAAAGGACAGGGGGCTACAGATACGCAGTATTTT
TRBJ2-5	TRBV11-3	-	-	CASSRTVLEETQYF	TGTGCCAGCAGCCGGACAGTATTAGAAGAGACCCAGTACTTC
TRBJ1-1	TRBV30	TRBD1	-	CASGTGIMNTEAFF	TGTGCCTCCGGGACAGGGATAATGAACACTGAAGCTTTCTTT
TRBJ2-5	TRBV2	-	-	CASSEATLASRETQYF	TGTGCCAGCAGTGAAGCTACCTTAGCGAGTAGAGAGACCCAGTACTTC
TRBJ1-3	TRBV7-2	TRBD1	-	CASSLTGTAGNTIYF	TGTGCCAGCAGCTTAACCGGGACAGCTGGAAACACCATATATTTT
TRBJ2-1	TRBV5-4	-	-	CASSGGLSNEQFF	TGTGCCAGCAGCGGAGGACTATCCAATGAGCAGTTCTTC
TRBJ1-1	TRBV2	TRBD1	few	CASSPDRRAFF	TGTGCCAGCAGCCCGGACAGGAGAGCTTTCTTT
TRBJ1-5	TRBV6-1	-	-	CASRETAFSNQPQHF	TGTGCCAGCAGAGAGACAGCATTTAGCAATCAGCCCCAGCATTTT
TRBJ2-7	TRBV7-9	-	-	CASSLITSYEQYF	TGTGCCAGCAGCTTAATTACTAGCTACGAGCAGTACTTC
TRBJ2-1	TRBV10-1	TRBD2	-	CASSDSGSEYNEQFF	TGCGCCAGCAGCGACAGCGGGAGTGAATACAATGAGCAGTTCTTC
TRBJ2-1	TRBV11-3	-	-	CASSPTSGAGEQFF	TGTGCCAGCAGCCCGACATCGGGGGCGGGAGAGCAGTTCTTC
TRBJ2-1	TRBV11-1	TRBD2	-	CASSRPSGSPSYNEQFF	TGTGCCAGCAGCCGACCTAGCGGGAGTCCCTCCTACAATGAGCAGTTCTTC
TRBJ1-5	TRBV30	-	-	CAWSSGGNQPQHF	TGTGCCTGGAGTTCTGGGGGAAATCAGCCCCAGCATTTT